The present TCR beta chain was sequenced within a study of cytomegalovirus exposure and HLA in healthy donors. As for the study in general: Counted in an early data release were roughly 87 million unique TCRs from HLA-typed donors.

Whole-study findings and limits: TCR beta chains numbering under 200 were designated cytomegalovirus-associated.

There were likely unrecorded immune exposures, though donors were nominally healthy when sampled. The CDR3 consists of 17 residues. Germline V gives CDR1 SEHNR, CDR2 FQNEAQ (reference sequence). The V gene end was trimmed by 2 bases and the J gene end by 6 bases; junction bases not matched to a gene: 11. This clone was seen only a few times. Its antigen is still unknown. Primers included in the PCR were 60 Vbeta and 13 Jbeta primers. Clones were sequenced by immunoSEQ multiplex PCR, and TCRdb holds only the in-frame ones, with some missing. The sample lists about 140,000 clones; around three quarters were seen once.

This receptor was obtained from a man aged 40-49 years in good health and CMV-seropositive. Sequenced: PBMCs. The chain is built from TRBV7-9 and TRBJ2-1, with 9 nucleotides matching TRBD2. CDR3 coding DNA: TGTGCCAGCAGCTTACCACCGGGTAGCGGGAGAATCAATGAGCAGTTCTTC. This translates into CASSLPPGSGRINEQFF. Combining the CDR3 with reference TRBV7-9 and TRBJ2-1 gives the whole variable domain DTGVSQNPRHKITKRGQNVTFRCDPISEHNRLYWYRQTLGQGPEFLTYFQNEAQLEKSRLLSDRFSAERPKGSFSTLEIQRTEQGDSAMYLCASSLPPGSGRINEQFFGPGTRLTVL.